The T cell receptor beta chain under discussion was sequenced for a study of post-analysis software for immune sequencing data. Study overall: Patients with relapsing-remitting, secondary progressive and progressive-relapsing multiple sclerosis courses were all represented.

Concerning this clonotype itself: Antigen specificity is unknown.

Study results and caveats: Elevated frequency relative to controls characterized 4 or 5 TRBV segments in patients, TRBV5-6, TRBV5-1 and TRBV20-1 among them. Clustering by F measure revealed strong co-clustering among samples prepared together in one batch.

Presence of unique molecular identifiers characterized the TCR beta cDNA libraries. TCRdb reanalysed the PCR reads using MiXCR and keeps one entry per CDR3 protein. The top ten clones hold roughly 8.2% of a sample with roughly 430,000 distinct CDR3 sequences, roughly 38% of them seen once. Per the germline V gene, CDR1 is MDHEN and CDR2 is SYDVKM. CDR3 length equals 15 residues. Trimming left V 2 bases short and J 3 bases short, with 10 bases between. This chain links TRBV28 with TRBJ1-4; no reliable D call. Sequenced material: blood. This clonotype originated in a girl aged 2-15 years with multiple sclerosis. The CDR3, as DNA: TGTGCCAGCAGTTTAGCGCAAAGGTCTAATGAAAAACTGTTTTTT. It encodes CASSLAQRSNEKLFF.